The present T cell receptor (beta chain) was sequenced within a study of T cell repertoires in cytomegalovirus infection. As for the study in general: Through public TCR beta signatures, both CMV infection and matching HLA type were indicated.

This CDR3 has 15 amino acids. Germline V gene lookup returns CDR1 ENHRY and CDR2 SYGVKD. V lost 5 bases and J lost 2; bases outside the gene matches: 2. MiXCR was run by TCRdb on the reads, yielding one entry per CDR3 protein. The sample shows roughly 500,000 distinct CDR3 sequences, 16% of them seen only once. This clonotype occurred many times. The chain joins TRBV10-3 to TRBJ2-2; 10 positions match TRBD2. The sequenced sample was CD8+ T cells from PBMCs. This sequence originates from a human donor in good health (CMV status not recorded). Some clones in this sample may be carry-over from other donors' samples. In DNA, the CDR3 is TGTGCCATCAGTAGCGGGGGGGCTAACACCGGGGAGCTGTTTTTT. Translated, it gives CAISSGGANTGELFF.